This T cell receptor (beta chain) came from a study of T cell responses to AZD1222 COVID-19 vaccine. This CDR3 region has 12 residues. With 8 bases removed from V and 3 bases from J, the gap between germline ends came to 8 bases. Germline CDR1 is KGHSH and CDR2 is LQKENI. Sequenced by immunoSEQ multiplex PCR; TCRdb stores in-frame clones only, minus some. The sample includes 100,000 to 120,000 clones, 92% of them seen just once. The sequence derives from an adult who received the AZD1222 COVID-19 vaccine. Material: peripheral blood, obtained 28 days after the second AZD1222 dose. The chain joins TRBV18 to TRBJ2-1; D call uncertain. In DNA form, the CDR3 reads TGTGCCAGCGGTGGGCTCTACAATGAGCAGTTCTTC. Its translation is CASGGLYNEQFF.